These T cell receptor beta chains were read from a single sample in a study of CXCR3-negative and CXCR3-positive naive CD8 T cells. For each CDR3 protein, TCRdb gives one entry from its re-call of the 5' RACE reads, without DNA. Recorded for this sample: about 150,000 distinct CDR3 sequences. Specimen: naive CXCR3+ CD8+ T cells from blood. These TCRs come from a human donor in good health. Some clones in this sample may be carry-over from other donors' samples. The CDR3 runs from the conserved cysteine through the conserved F or W. The order of the fields is V gene, J gene, CDR3 protein.

TRBV2	TRBJ2-2	CASRGLGGGVTGELFF
TRBV12-3/TRBV12-4	TRBJ2-7	CASSLFASGSYSYEQYF
TRBV21-1	TRBJ1-6	CASSPTGVYNSPLHF
TRBV6-2/TRBV6-3	TRBJ2-1	CASRPLSGGAVNEQFF
TRBV12-3/TRBV12-4	TRBJ2-7	CASSLAVPHEQYF
TRBV7-3	TRBJ2-3	CASNLGTGGLDTQYF
TRBV19	TRBJ2-1	CASRYGSTANNEQFF
TRBV11-2	TRBJ2-5	CASSRTGGETQYF
TRBV28	TRBJ2-1	CASSRRPNPYNEQFF
TRBV10-3	TRBJ2-1	CAISASGTYNEQFF
TRBV28	TRBJ1-3	CASSTGGNSGNTIYF
TRBV7-8	TRBJ2-3	CASSLTSGARDTQYF
TRBV20-1	TRBJ1-5	CSASDPQGQPQHF
TRBV20-1	TRBJ2-7	CSATLTGTGTSYEQYF
TRBV27	TRBJ1-6	CASSPYRDRGSPLHF
TRBV4-1	TRBJ1-1	CASSPRWNTEAFF
TRBV29-1	TRBJ2-2	CSFSPGTSHHTGELFF
TRBV4-1	TRBJ2-2	CASSHHQRGNTGELFF
TRBV6-6	TRBJ2-3	CASSFGGADTQYF
TRBV9	TRBJ2-2	CASSGPGPQVVDTGELFF
TRBV21-1	TRBJ1-4	CASSKGPQGGSATNEKLFF
TRBV29-1	TRBJ1-1	CSVGPGQLMNTEAFF
TRBV5-1	TRBJ2-1	CASAGIGRPYNEQFF
TRBV28	TRBJ1-2	CASSPQGGGYGYTF
TRBV6-5	TRBJ1-1	CASSYSMGTEAFF
TRBV7-8	TRBJ2-5	CASSDSGGRPRTQYF